These 21 T cell receptor beta chains were sequenced from one sample in a study of PD-1 blockade in classical Hodgkin lymphoma. Generated by immunoSEQ multiplex PCR, the TCRdb table keeps only in-frame clones and is missing some. This table holds under 30,000 clones, more than 85% found once. Time point of the sample: cycle 4 day 1 (C4D1), after less than seven weeks of nivolumab. Following autologous stem cell transplantation, relapse occurred in every patient, and exposure to brentuximab vedotin varied. Purification of CD4+ T cells from thawed PBMCs was performed via magnetic negative selection. The sequencing here drew on CD4+ T cells from blood, taken before the fourth cycle of nivolumab. Receptor source: a human donor with classical Hodgkin lymphoma.

The V and J genes are TRBV5-1 and TRBJ1-4, with TRBD1 identical over 8 bases. The CDR3 runs 16 residues. J gave up 2 bases and V 3 bases, and 6 bases lay outside the gene matches. Germline V CDR1 and CDR2: SGHRS, YFSETQ. The CDR3 nucleotides are TGCGCCAGCAGCTCCGGACAGGGAGGGACTAATGAAAAACTGTTTTTT. It yields the protein CASSSGQGGTNEKLFF.

The chain has TRBV7-9 and TRBJ2-5; the match to TRBD2 covers 7 bases. Germline CDR1 reads SEHNR; CDR2 reads FQNEAQ (reference sequence). CDR3 length: 15 amino acids. J gave up 2 bases and V 1 base, and 4 bases lay outside the gene matches. Here the CDR3 DNA reads TGTGCCAGCAGCTTAGGGGACTACCCACAAGAGACCCAGTACTTC. Its protein is CASSLGDYPQETQYF.

The rearrangement uses TRBV18 and TRBJ2-1; the D is unclear. This CDR3 is built from 13 residues. Germline V lookup: CDR1 KGHSH, CDR2 LQKENI. V gave up 0 bases and J gave up 10 bases, with 10 bases separating them. In DNA, the CDR3 is TGTGCCAGCTCACCACCGGCCTCCCAAGAGCAGTTCTTC. It translates to CASSPPASQEQFF.

The V and J genes are TRBV10-3 and TRBJ2-3, with D possibly being TRBD1 (5 bases). Germline V lookup: CDR1 ENHRY, CDR2 SYGVKD. This CDR3 is built from 13 residues. Trimming cost V 7 bases and J 0 bases, with 8 bases left between them. CDR3 region: CAIKQESTDTQYF. The CDR3, as DNA: TGTGCCATCAAACAGGAAAGCACAGATACGCAGTATTTT.

V and J are TRBV21-1 and TRBJ2-2; TRBD2, as called in the table, went unchecked against the DNA. TRBV21-1 has pseudogene status. The length of the CDR3 is 17 residues. The CDR3 sequence: CASSSRVLAHTTGELFF. The CDR3, as DNA: TGTGCCAGCAGCTCCCGGGTGTTAGCTCATACCACCGGGGAGCTGTTTTTT.

This sequence joins TRBV28 and TRBJ2-1; TRBD2 might be the D (6 bases). Trimming cost V 3 bases and J 2 bases, with 20 bases left between them. The CDR3 has 18 amino acids. CDR1 MDHEN and CDR2 SYDVKM come from the germline V gene. This CDR3 is CASSFSGLSGRAYNEQFF. CDR3 DNA sequence: TGTGCCAGCAGTTTCTCCGGTTTGAGCGGGCGAGCCTACAATGAGCAGTTCTTC. Full variable domain (missing parts from reference TRBV28 and TRBJ2-1): DVKVTQSSRYLVKRTGEKVFLECVQDMDHENMFWYRQDPGLGLRLIYFSYDVKMKEKGDIPEGYSVSREKKERFSLILESASTNQTSMYLCASSFSGLSGRAYNEQFFGPGTRLTVL.

The V gene is TRBV28, the J gene TRBJ2-3; D ambiguous. Germline values: CDR1 MDHEN, CDR2 SYDVKM. The V gene lost 3 bases and the J gene lost 5 bases, with 3 bases spanning the gap. CDR3 length: 11 residues. The CDR3 bases are TGTGCCAGCAGTTTTGAAGATACGCAGTATTTT. It is translated as CASSFEDTQYF.

This chain connects TRBV19 to TRBJ1-3, with D hard to call. The germline V gene has CDR1 LNHDA and CDR2 SQIVND (reference sequence). Trimming shortened V by 6 bases and J by 0 bases, and 9 bases separated the two germline ends. The length of the CDR3 is 14 residues. CDR3 DNA sequence: TGTGCCAGTAGGGGCGGCCACTCTGGAAACACCATATATTTT. It is translated as CASRGGHSGNTIYF.

V usage is TRBV4-2 and J usage is TRBJ2-7; 10 bases agree with TRBD1. The trim removed 0 bases at V and 5 bases at J, leaving 7 bases unmatched. The CDR3 loop spans 16 amino acids. Per germline, CDR1 LGHNA and CDR2 YNFKEQ. CDR3 sequence reads: CASSQDRGDRGHEQYF. The CDR3 DNA reads TGTGCCAGCAGCCAAGATCGAGGGGACAGGGGCCACGAGCAGTACTTC.

CDR3 sequence (DNA): TGTGCCAGCAGTGGGTTGGCCAACAAGAACACTGAAGCTTTCTTT. Amino acid sequence: CASSGLANKNTEAFF. The chain has TRBV6-1 and TRBJ1-1, with D unresolved. CDR1 MNHNS and CDR2 SASEGT come from the germline V gene. Trimming left V 4 bases short and J 1 base short, with 13 bases between. The CDR3 runs to 15 residues.

The chain links TRBV6-6 to TRBJ1-2; TRBD1 matches 8 bases. The germline CDR1 and CDR2 sequences are MNHNY and SVGAGI (reference sequence). This CDR3 contains 12 residues. With V trimmed by 6 bases and J by 6 bases, 3 bases remained unmatched. Here the CDR3 reads CASRTDRDGYTF. CDR3 DNA: TGTGCCAGCAGGACGGACAGGGATGGCTACACCTTC.

The V gene is TRBV6-1, the J gene TRBJ1-2; the D gene is possibly TRBD1 (6 bases). The V end was cut by 5 bases, the J end by 4 bases, with 11 bases between. CDR3 size: 13 residues. The germline V gene encodes CDR1 MNHNS and CDR2 SASEGT. The CDR3 protein is CASSLRDIYGYTF. The CDR3 nucleotides are TGTGCCAGCAGTCTCCGGGACATCTATGGCTACACCTTC.

The J gene is TRBJ1-1, the V gene TRBV2; the D gene is possibly TRBD1 (5 bases). Germline V gene lookup returns CDR1 SNHLY and CDR2 FYNNEI. The V end was cut by 7 bases, the J end by 10 bases, with 13 bases between. This CDR3 spans 11 amino acids. In DNA, the CDR3 is TGTGCCAGCACCCCCCGCCAGGGAGCTTTCTTT. It codes for CASTPRQGAFF.

The chain recombines TRBV19 with TRBJ2-7, with TRBD2 matching over 11 bases. The CDR3 loop spans 15 amino acids. J gave up 7 bases and V 5 bases, and 10 bases lay outside the gene matches. Germline CDR1 is LNHDA and CDR2 is SQIVND (reference sequence). This CDR3 is CASSPLAGVIREQYF. CDR3 bases: TGTGCCAGTAGTCCACTAGCGGGAGTAATTCGTGAGCAGTACTTC. The variable domain in full, with the rest retrieved from reference TRBV19 and TRBJ2-7, is DGGITQSPKYLFRKEGQNVTLSCEQNLNHDAMYWYRQDPGQGLRLIYYSQIVNDFQKGDIAEGYSVSREKKESFPLTVTSAQKNPTAFYLCASSPLAGVIREQYFGPGTRLTVT.

In DNA, the CDR3 is TGTGCCAGCAGCCATTCTTCCTACGAGCAGTACTTC. Translation: CASSHSSYEQYF. V usage is TRBV14 and J usage is TRBJ2-7; no definite D call. The germline CDR1 and CDR2 sequences are SGHDN and FVKESK. The germline V and J ends were trimmed by 3 bases and 1 base, with 4 bases remaining between them. The length of the CDR3 is 12 residues.

The CDR3 nucleotides are TGTGCCAGCAACAAATACAGGGGCGCTTATGGCTACACCTTC. Amino acids: CASNKYRGAYGYTF. The V gene is TRBV6-5, the J gene TRBJ1-2; 7 bases align to TRBD1. The length of the CDR3 is 14 residues. V lost 7 bases and J lost 5; bases outside the gene matches: 10. CDR1 and CDR2 from the germline V gene are MNHEY and SVGAGI.

The CDR3 sequence is CASSQADRGITDTQYF. CDR3 bases: TGCGCCAGCAGCCAAGCGGACAGAGGAATCACAGATACGCAGTATTTT. V and J are TRBV4-1 and TRBJ2-3; a weak D match, TRBD1 (6 bases). Trimming removed 1 base at V and 2 bases at J, with 13 bases between. CDR3 length: 16 residues. CDR1 is MGHRA and CDR2 is YSYEKL in the germline V gene.

This clone was counted between two and nine times. The chain is built from TRBV5-1 and TRBJ1-6; 7 bases are a match to TRBD1. Germline trimming cut 0 bases from V and 9 bases from J; bases unmatched to any gene: 3. Germline CDR1 SGHRS, CDR2 YFSETQ. This CDR3 is built from 14 residues. The CDR3 DNA reads TGCGCCAGCAGCTTGGGACAGGGCTTTTCACCCCTCCACTTT. It codes for CASSLGQGFSPLHF.

The rearrangement joins TRBV7-2 to TRBJ1-4; 7 bases fit TRBD1. The CDR3 consists of 15 residues. The germline CDR1 and CDR2 sequences are SGHTA and FQGNSA. J gave up 8 bases and V 2 bases, and 8 bases lay outside the gene matches. The CDR3 protein is CASSLQQGNEEKLFF. CDR3 nucleotides: TGTGCCAGCAGCTTACAACAGGGGAATGAAGAAAAACTGTTTTTT.

The gene calls are TRBV28 and TRBJ1-1, with TRBD1 as a possible D gene (5 bases). The germline CDR1 and CDR2 sequences are MDHEN and SYDVKM. V lost 3 bases, J lost 0 bases, and 8 bases lay in between. The length of the CDR3 is 14 residues. CDR3 in amino acids: CASSFGGMNTEAFF. The CDR3 nucleotides read TGTGCCAGCAGTTTTGGGGGGATGAACACTGAAGCTTTCTTT.

The gene calls are TRBV5-8 and TRBJ2-5; 8 bases fit TRBD2. The CDR3 spans 16 residues. Unmatched junction bases numbered 9, after V lost 4 bases and J lost 1 base. Germline V gives CDR1 SGHTS, CDR2 YDEGEE. CDR3 amino acids: CASSIGTRGFQETQYF. CDR3 sequence (DNA): TGTGCCAGCAGCATCGGGACTAGGGGCTTCCAAGAGACCCAGTACTTC.